This T cell receptor (beta chain) was captured by sequencing in a study of control samples from healthy donors and cancer patients. Germline values: CDR1 SGHTA, CDR2 FQGTGA. V shed 3 bases, J shed 4 bases, and the junction held 5 bases outside the gene matches. The CDR3 loop spans 15 amino acids. Repertoires were generated with immunoSEQ multiplex PCR, while TCRdb's copy carries only in-frame clones and drops some. The table records around 95,000 clones, around four fifths of them present only once. Sequencing used blood. The J gene is TRBJ2-3, the V gene TRBV7-3, with 9 bases fitting TRBD1. This clonotype was sampled from a man aged 25-45 years in good health. CDR3 in amino acids: CASSFRTGVADTQYF. The CDR3 nucleotides read TGTGCCAGCAGCTTCCGGACAGGGGTTGCAGATACGCAGTATTTT.